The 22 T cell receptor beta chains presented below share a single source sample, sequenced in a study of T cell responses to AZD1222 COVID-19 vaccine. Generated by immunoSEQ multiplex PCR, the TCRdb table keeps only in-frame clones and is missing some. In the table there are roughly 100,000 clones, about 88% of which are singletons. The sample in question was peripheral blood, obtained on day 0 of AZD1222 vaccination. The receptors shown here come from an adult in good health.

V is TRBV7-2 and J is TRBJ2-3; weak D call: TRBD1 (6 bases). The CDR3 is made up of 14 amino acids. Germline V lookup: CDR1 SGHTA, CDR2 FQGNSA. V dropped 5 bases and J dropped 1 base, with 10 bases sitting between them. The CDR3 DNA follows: TGTGCCAGCAGCCACCGGACAGGCACAGATACGCAGTATTTT. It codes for CASSHRTGTDTQYF.

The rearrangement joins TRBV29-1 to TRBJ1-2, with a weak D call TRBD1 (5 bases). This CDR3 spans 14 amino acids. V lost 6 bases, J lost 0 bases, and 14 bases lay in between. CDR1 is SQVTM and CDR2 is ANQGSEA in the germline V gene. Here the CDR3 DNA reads TGCAGCGTACTTTCCGGGACCACTAACTATGGCTACACCTTC. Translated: CSVLSGTTNYGYTF.

CDR3 amino acids: CSASGGLADTSYNEQFF. The CDR3 DNA reads as TGCAGTGCTAGTGGGGGACTAGCGGATACCTCCTACAATGAGCAGTTCTTC. The chain joins TRBV20-1 to TRBJ2-1; TRBD2 matches at 11 bases. J was trimmed by 0 bases and V by 3 bases; bases with no gene match: 7. The CDR3 has 17 residues. Germline CDR1 is DFQATT and CDR2 is SNEGSKA (reference sequence).

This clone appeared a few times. The CDR3 DNA follows: TGTGCCAGCAGCTCCGGGGGCGGAGGCACTGAAGCTTTCTTT. This codes for CASSSGGGGTEAFF. The chain employs TRBV7-9 and TRBJ1-1; a possible D gene is TRBD1 (6 bases). The V end was cut by 4 bases, the J end by 4 bases, with 13 bases between. The CDR3 extends over 14 amino acids. Germline V gene sequence: CDR1 SEHNR, CDR2 FQNEAQ (reference sequence).

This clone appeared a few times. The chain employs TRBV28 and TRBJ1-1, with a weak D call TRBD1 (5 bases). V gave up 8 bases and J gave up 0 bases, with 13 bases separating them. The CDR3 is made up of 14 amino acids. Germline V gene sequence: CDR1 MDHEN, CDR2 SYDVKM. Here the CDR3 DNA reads TGTGCCAGCGGGGGAGGGATCATGAACACTGAAGCTTTCTTT. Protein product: CASGGGIMNTEAFF.

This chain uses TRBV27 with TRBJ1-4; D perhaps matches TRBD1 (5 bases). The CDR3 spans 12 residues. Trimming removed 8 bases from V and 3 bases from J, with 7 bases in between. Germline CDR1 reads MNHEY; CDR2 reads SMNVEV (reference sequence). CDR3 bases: TGTGCCAGCCGGGGGTCTAATGAAAAACTGTTTTTT. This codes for CASRGSNEKLFF.

CDR3 region: CAWSASGQETQYF. The CDR3 DNA reads TGTGCCTGGAGTGCTAGCGGCCAAGAGACCCAGTACTTC. The chain has TRBV30 and TRBJ2-5; 7 bases fit TRBD2. From germline, CDR1 is GTSNPN and CDR2 SVGIG (reference sequence). The CDR3 runs 13 residues. The J segment lost 1 base and the V segment lost 1 base, leaving 0 bases of the junction unmatched. Supplemented by reference TRBV30 and TRBJ2-5, the full variable domain reads SQTIHQWPATLVQPVGSPLSLECTVEGTSNPNLYWYRQAAGRGLQLLFYSVGIGQISSEVPQNLSASRPQDRQFILSSKKLLLSDSGFYLCAWSASGQETQYFGPGTRLLVL.

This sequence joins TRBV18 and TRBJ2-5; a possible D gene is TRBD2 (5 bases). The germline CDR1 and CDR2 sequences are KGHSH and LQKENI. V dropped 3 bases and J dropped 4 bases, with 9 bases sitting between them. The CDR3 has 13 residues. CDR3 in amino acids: CASSPGESETQYF. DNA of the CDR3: TGTGCCAGCTCACCTGGGGAGTCAGAGACCCAGTACTTC. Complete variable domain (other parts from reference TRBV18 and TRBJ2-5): NAGVMQNPRHLVRRRGQEARLRCSPMKGHSHVYWYRQLPEEGLKFMVYLQKENIIDESGMPKERFSAEFPKEGPSILRIQQVVRGDSAAYFCASSPGESETQYFGPGTRLLVL.

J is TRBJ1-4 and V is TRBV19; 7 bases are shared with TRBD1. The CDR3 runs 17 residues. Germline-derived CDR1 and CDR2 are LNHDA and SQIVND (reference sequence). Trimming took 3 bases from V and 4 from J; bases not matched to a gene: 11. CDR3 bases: TGTGCCAGTAGTATTCGTCCACGGGACAGAATTAATGAAAAACTGTTTTTT. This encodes CASSIRPRDRINEKLFF.

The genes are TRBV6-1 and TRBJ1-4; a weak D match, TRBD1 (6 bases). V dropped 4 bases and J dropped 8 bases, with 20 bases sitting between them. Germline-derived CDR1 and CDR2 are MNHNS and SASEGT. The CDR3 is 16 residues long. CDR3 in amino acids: CASSAEPPGEREKLFF. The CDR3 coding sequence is TGTGCCAGCAGTGCCGAACCACCAGGGGAGAGGGAAAAACTGTTTTTT.

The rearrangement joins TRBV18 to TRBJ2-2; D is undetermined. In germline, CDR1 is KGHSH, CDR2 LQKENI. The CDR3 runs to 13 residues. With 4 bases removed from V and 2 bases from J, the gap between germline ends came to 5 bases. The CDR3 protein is CASSLFNTGELFF. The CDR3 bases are TGTGCCAGCTCACTCTTTAACACCGGGGAGCTGTTTTTT.

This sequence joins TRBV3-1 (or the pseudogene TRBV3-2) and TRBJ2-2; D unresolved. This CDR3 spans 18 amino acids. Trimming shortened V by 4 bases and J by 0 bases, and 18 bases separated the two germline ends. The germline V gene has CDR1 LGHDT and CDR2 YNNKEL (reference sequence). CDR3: CASSPQCRLHTNTGELFF. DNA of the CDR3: TGTGCCAGCAGCCCGCAATGTAGACTGCATACGAACACCGGGGAGCTGTTTTTT.

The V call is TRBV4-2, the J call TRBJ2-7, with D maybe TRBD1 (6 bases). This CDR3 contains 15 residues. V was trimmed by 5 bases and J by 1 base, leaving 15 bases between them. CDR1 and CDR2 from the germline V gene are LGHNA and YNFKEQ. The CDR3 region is CASSVRTAPSYEQYF. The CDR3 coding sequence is TGTGCCAGCAGCGTCAGGACAGCCCCATCCTACGAGCAGTACTTC.

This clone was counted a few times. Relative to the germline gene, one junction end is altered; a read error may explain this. CDR3 loop: CASSQALSQKEEF. CDR3 sequence (DNA): TGCGCCAGCAGCCAAGCCTTAAGCCAAAAGGAGGAATTC. J is TRBJ2-7 and V is TRBV4-1; perhaps TRBD2 as D (5 bases). Germline CDR1 is MGHRA and CDR2 is YSYEKL. The CDR3 is 13 amino acids.

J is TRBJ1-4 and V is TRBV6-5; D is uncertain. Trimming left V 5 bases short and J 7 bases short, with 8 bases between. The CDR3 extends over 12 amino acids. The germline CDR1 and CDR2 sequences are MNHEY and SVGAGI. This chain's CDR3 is CASSRSAEKLFF. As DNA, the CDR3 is TGTGCCAGCAGTCGGTCTGCTGAAAAACTGTTTTTT.

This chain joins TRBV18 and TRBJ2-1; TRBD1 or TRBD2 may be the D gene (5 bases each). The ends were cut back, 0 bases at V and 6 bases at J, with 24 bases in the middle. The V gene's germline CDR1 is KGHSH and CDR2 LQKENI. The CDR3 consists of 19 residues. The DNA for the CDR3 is TGTGCCAGCTCACCACCCGGCGGCTTCAGGGACCCGAGGGCCAATGAGCAGTTCTTC. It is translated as CASSPPGGFRDPRANEQFF.

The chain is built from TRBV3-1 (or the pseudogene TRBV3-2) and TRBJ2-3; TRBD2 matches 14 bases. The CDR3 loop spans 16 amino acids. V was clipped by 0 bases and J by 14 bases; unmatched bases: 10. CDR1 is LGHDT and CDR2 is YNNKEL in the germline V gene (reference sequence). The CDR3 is CASSQDHPGLAGERYF. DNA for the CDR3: TGTGCCAGCAGCCAAGACCACCCGGGACTAGCGGGAGAACGGTATTTT.

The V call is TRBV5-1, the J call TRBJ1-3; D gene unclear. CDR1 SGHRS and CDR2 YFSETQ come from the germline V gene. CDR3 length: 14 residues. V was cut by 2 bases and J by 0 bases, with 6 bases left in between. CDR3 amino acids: CASSLEVSGNTIYF. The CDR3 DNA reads TGCGCCAGCAGCTTAGAGGTCTCTGGAAACACCATATATTTT.

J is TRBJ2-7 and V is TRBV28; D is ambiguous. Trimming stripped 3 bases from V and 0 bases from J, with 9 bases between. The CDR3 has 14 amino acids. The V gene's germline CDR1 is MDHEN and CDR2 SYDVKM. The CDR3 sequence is CASSFLTVSYEQYF. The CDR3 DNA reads TGTGCCAGCAGTTTCTTAACAGTCTCCTACGAGCAGTACTTC.

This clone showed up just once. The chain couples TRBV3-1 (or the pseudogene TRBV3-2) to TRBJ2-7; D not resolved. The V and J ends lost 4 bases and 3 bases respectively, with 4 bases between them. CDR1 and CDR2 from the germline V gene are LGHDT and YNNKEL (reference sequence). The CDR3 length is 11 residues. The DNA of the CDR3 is TGTGCCAGCAGCCTAAACTACGAGCAGTACTTC. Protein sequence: CASSLNYEQYF.

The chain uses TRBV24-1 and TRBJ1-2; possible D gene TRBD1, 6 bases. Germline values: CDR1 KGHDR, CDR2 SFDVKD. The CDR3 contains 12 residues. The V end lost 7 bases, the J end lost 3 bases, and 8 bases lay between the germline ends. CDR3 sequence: CATRGGDYGYTF. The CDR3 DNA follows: TGTGCCACCAGAGGGGGAGACTATGGCTACACCTTC.

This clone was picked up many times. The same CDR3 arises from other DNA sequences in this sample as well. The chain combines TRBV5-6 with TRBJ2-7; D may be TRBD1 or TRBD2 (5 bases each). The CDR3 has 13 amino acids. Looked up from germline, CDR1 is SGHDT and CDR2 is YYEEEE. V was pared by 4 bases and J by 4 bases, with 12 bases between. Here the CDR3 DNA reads TGTGCCAGCAGCGGCCGGGACCGTTACGAGCAGTACTTC. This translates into CASSGRDRYEQYF. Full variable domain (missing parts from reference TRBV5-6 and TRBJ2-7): DAGVTQSPTHLIKTRGQQVTLRCSPKSGHDTVSWYQQALGQGPQFIFQYYEEEERQRGNFPDRFSGHQFPNYSSELNVNALLLGDSALYLCASSGRDRYEQYFGPGTRLTVT.